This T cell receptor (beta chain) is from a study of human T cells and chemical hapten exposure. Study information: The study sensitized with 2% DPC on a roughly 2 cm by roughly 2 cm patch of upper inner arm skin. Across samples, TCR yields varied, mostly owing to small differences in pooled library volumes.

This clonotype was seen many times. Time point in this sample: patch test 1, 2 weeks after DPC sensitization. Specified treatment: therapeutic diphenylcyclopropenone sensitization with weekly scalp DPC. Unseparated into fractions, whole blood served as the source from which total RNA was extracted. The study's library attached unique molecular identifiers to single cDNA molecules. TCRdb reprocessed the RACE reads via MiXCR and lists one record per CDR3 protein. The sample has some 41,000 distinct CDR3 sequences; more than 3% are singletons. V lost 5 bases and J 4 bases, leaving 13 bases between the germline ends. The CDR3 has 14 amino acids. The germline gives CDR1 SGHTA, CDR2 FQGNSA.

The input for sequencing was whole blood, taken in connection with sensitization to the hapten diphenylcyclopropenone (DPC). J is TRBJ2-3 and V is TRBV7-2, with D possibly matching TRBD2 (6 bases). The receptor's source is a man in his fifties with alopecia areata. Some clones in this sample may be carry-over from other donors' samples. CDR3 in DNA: TGTGCCAGCAGCCGGGACTCCCCAGCAGATACGCAGTATTTT. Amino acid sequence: CASSRDSPADTQYF.